Following are 5 T cell receptor beta chains from one sample sequenced in a study of cytomegalovirus exposure and HLA in healthy donors. The study ran its PCR with 60 Vbeta and 13 Jbeta primers. Repertoires were generated with immunoSEQ multiplex PCR, while TCRdb's copy carries only in-frame clones and drops some. The sample has 29,000 or so clones; the top ten hold less than 0.75%. The sample consisted of PBMCs. The receptors were sampled from a man under 40 in good health and CMV-seronegative.

V gene TRBV28 combines with J gene TRBJ1-1; possible D gene TRBD1, 5 bases. The V and J ends lost 7 bases and 4 bases respectively, with 16 bases between them. Germline CDR1 and CDR2: MDHEN and SYDVKM. The CDR3 is 14 residues long. This CDR3 reads CASTLWGVGTEAFF. The CDR3 DNA follows: TGTGCCAGCACCTTGTGGGGGGTTGGCACTGAAGCTTTCTTT.

The V call is TRBV6-1, the J call TRBJ1-4; the match to TRBD1 covers 9 bases. CDR1 MNHNS and CDR2 SASEGT come from the germline V gene. This CDR3 is 17 amino acids long. Germline trimming cut 4 bases from V and 3 bases from J; bases unmatched to any gene: 9. CDR3 sequence reads: CASSAPGQGTANEKLFF. The DNA of the CDR3 is TGTGCCAGCAGTGCACCGGGACAGGGTACGGCTAATGAAAAACTGTTTTTT.

This chain uses TRBV30 with TRBJ2-3; 14 bases fit TRBD2. This CDR3 is built from 14 residues. The junction had 8 bases not matched to a gene; V was cut back by 8 bases and J by 7 bases. Per germline, CDR1 GTSNPN and CDR2 SVGIG (reference sequence). The CDR3 nucleotides are TGTGCCAGCCTGACTAGCGGGGGGGCATATACGCAGTATTTT. Translation: CASLTSGGAYTQYF. Looking up the rest from reference TRBV30 and TRBJ2-3 gives the full variable domain: SQTIHQWPATLVQPVGSPLSLECTVEGTSNPNLYWYRQAAGRGLQLLFYSVGIGQISSEVPQNLSASRPQDRQFILSSKKLLLSDSGFYLCASLTSGGAYTQYFGPGTRLTVL.

The genes are TRBV7-2 and TRBJ2-3, with TRBD2 as a possible D gene (5 bases). V lost 3 bases and J 3 bases, leaving 10 bases between the germline ends. Germline V gene data show CDR1 as SGHTA and CDR2 as FQGNSA. CDR3 length: 14 amino acids. CDR3 residues: CASSLLGGTDTQYF. CDR3 coding DNA: TGTGCCAGCAGCTTGCTAGGAGGTACAGATACGCAGTATTTT. Full variable domain (missing parts from reference TRBV7-2 and TRBJ2-3): GAGVSQSPSNKVTEKGKDVELRCDPISGHTALYWYRQSLGQGLEFLIYFQGNSAPDKSGLPSDRFSAERTGGSVSTLTIQRTQQEDSAVYLCASSLLGGTDTQYFGPGTRLTVL.

The rearrangement uses TRBV7-9 and TRBJ1-1; no definite D call. Trimming took off 0 bases at V and 1 base at J, with 6 bases between the two ends. The CDR3 length is 14 residues. Germline values: CDR1 SEHNR, CDR2 FQNEAQ (reference sequence). CDR3 sequence: CASSLAAWNTEAFF. In nucleotides, the CDR3 is TGTGCCAGCAGCTTAGCGGCCTGGAACACTGAAGCTTTCTTT.